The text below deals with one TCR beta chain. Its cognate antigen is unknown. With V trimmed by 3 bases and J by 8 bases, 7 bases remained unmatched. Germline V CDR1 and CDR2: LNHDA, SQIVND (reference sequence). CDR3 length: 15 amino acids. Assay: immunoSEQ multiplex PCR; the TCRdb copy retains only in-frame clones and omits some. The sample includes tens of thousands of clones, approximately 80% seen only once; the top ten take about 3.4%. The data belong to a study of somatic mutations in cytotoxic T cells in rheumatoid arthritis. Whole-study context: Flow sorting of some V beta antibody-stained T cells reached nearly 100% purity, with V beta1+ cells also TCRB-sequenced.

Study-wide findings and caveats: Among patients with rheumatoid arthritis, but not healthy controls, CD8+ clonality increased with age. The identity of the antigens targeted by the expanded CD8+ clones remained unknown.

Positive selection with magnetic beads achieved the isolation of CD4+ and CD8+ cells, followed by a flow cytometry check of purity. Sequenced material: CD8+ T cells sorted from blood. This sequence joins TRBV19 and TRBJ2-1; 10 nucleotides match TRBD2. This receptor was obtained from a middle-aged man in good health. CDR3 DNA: TGTGCCAGTAGTATGTTATTCCTAGCGGGAGATGAGCAGTTCTTC. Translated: CASSMLFLAGDEQFF.